The T cell receptor (beta chain) under discussion was sequenced for a study of early stage breast cancer tumors. The CDR3 loop spans 12 amino acids. Germline CDR1 reads LNHDA; CDR2 reads SQIVND (reference sequence). Study-wide points: Compared with adjacent normal breast tissue, tumors showed around 2.7-fold greater T cell density and higher clonality. Comparing each tissue with blood distinguished tumor from normal in 14 of 16 patients. Bulk DNA sequencing of unsorted cells missed chain pairing and markers.

Regarding this clone: Its matching antigen is unknown. Relative to the germline gene, one junction end is altered; a read error may explain this.

Assay used: immunoSEQ multiplex PCR; TCRdb lists only in-frame clones, some missing. Of about 50,000 clones listed, 70% to 80% are singletons. The chain joins TRBV19 to TRBJ1-5, with no clear D. Sample: blood. The sequence was obtained from a person aged 25-39 years with breast cancer. CDR3 sequence reads: CASSAGSEGREF. In DNA form, the CDR3 reads TGTGCCAGTAGCGCCGGGAGTGAGGGAAGGGAATTT.